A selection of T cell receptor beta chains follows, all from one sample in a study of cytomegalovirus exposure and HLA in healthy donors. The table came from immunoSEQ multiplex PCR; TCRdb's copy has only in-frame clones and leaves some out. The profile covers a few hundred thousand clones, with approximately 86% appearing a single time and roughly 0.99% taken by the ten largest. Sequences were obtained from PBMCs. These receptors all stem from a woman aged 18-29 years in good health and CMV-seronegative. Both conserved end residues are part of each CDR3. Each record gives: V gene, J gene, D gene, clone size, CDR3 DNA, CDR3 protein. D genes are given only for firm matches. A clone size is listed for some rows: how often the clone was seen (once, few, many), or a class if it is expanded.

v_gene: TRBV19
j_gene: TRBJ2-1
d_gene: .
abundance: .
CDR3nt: TGTGCCAGTAGTTATAAACTAGCTGTCAATGAGCAGTTCTTC
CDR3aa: CASSYKLAVNEQFF

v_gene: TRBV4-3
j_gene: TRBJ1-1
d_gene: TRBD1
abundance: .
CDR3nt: TGCGCCAGCAGCTCTGGGACAGGGAACACTGAAGCTTTCTTT
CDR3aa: CASSSGTGNTEAFF

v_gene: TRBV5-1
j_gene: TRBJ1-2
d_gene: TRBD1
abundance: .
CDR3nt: TGCGCCAGCAGCTCACAGGGGGCGGATGGCTACACCTTC
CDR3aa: CASSSQGADGYTF

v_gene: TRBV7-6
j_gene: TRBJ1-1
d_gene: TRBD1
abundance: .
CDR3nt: TGTGCCAGCAGCTCCCACCCGGGACAGGGGAGCACTGAAGCTTTCTTT
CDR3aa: CASSSHPGQGSTEAFF

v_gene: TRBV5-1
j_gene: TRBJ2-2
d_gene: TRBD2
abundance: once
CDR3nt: TGCGCCAGCAGCCCACTTGGACTAGCGGGAGGATCCGGGGAGCTGTTTTTT
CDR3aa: CASSPLGLAGGSGELFF

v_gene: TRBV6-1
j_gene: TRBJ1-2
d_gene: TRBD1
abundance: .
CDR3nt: TGTGCCAGCAGCGCCGGGACAGTGCTCTATGGCTACACCTTC
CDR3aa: CASSAGTVLYGYTF

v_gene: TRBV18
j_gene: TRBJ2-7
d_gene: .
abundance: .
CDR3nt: TGTGCCAGCTCACCTGACACCTACGAGCAGTACTTC
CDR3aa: CASSPDTYEQYF

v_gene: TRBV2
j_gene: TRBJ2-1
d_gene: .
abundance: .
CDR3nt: TGTGCCACCGGCGGTTGGTCGAGGGAGCAGTTCTTC
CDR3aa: CATGGWSREQFF

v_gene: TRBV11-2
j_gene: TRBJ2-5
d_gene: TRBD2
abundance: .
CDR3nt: TGTGCCAGCAGTCTGGGGACTAGCGGAGAAGAGACCCAGTACTTC
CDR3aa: CASSLGTSGEETQYF

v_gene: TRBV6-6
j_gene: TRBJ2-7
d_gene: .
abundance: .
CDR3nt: TGTGCCAGCAGTCCCAGATACCTGGCCGAGCAGTACTTC
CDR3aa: CASSPRYLAEQYF

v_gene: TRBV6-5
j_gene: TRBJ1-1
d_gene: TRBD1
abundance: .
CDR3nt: TGTGCCAGCTCCCCCGGGACAGGGGGGCTAAAGGAAGCTTTCTTT
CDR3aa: CASSPGTGGLKEAFF

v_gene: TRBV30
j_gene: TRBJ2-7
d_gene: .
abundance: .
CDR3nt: TGTGCCTGGAGTGTACATGGCGAGCAGTACTTC
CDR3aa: CAWSVHGEQYF

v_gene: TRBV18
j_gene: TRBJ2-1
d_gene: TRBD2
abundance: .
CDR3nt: TGTGCCAGCTCACCGCCGGGACTAGCGGCCAATGAGCAGTTCTTC
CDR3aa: CASSPPGLAANEQFF

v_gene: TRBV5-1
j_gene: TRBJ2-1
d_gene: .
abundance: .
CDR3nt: TGCGCCAGCAGCTTGGCCTGGCGGGTCCGGAGCTCCTACAATGAGCAGTTCTTC
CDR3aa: CASSLAWRVRSSYNEQFF